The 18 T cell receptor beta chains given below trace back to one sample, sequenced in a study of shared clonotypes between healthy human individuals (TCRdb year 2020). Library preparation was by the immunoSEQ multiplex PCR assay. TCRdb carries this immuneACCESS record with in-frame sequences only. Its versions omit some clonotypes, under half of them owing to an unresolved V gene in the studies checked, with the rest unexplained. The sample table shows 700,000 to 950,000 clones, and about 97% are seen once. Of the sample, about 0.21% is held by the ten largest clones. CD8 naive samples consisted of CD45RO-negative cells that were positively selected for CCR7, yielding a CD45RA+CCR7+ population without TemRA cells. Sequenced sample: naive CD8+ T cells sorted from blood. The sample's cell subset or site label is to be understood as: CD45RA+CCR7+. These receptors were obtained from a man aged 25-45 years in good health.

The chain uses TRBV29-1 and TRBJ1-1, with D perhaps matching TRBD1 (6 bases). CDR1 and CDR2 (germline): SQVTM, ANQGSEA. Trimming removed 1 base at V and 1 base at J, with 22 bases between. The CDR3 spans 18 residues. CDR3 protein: CSVEGLRGGSLGNTEAFF. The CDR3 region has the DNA TGCAGCGTTGAAGGGCTGAGGGGGGGTTCTTTGGGGAACACTGAAGCTTTCTTT. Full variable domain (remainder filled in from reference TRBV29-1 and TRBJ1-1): SAVISQKPSRDICQRGTSLTIQCQVDSQVTMMFWYRQQPGQSLTLIATANQGSEATYESGFVIDKFPISRPNLTFSTLTVSNMSPEDSSIYLCSVEGLRGGSLGNTEAFFGQGTRLTVV.

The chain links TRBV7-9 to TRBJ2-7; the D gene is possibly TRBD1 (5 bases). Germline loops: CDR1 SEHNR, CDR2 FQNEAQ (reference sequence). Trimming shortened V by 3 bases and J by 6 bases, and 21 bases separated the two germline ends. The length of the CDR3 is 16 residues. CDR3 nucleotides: TGTGCCAGCAGCTTCCCGGAAGGGGCATGGGTCGGCGAGCAGTACTTC. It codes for CASSFPEGAWVGEQYF.

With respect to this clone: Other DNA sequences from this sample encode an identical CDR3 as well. CDR3 nucleotide sequence: TGTGCCAGCAGTTTTGGTCGGAACAATGAGCAGTTCTTC. This encodes CASSFGRNNEQFF. The chain employs TRBV27 and TRBJ2-1; D is unresolved. Per the germline V gene, CDR1 is MNHEY and CDR2 is SMNVEV (reference sequence). This CDR3 contains 13 residues. The germline V and J ends were trimmed by 3 bases and 5 bases, with 8 bases remaining between them.

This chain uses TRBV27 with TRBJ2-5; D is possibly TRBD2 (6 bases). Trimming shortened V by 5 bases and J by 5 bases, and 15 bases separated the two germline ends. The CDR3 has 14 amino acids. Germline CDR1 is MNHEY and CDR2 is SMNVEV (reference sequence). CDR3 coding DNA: TGTGCCAGCAGTCCCACTTCGGGGGATGAGACCCAGTACTTC. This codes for CASSPTSGDETQYF.

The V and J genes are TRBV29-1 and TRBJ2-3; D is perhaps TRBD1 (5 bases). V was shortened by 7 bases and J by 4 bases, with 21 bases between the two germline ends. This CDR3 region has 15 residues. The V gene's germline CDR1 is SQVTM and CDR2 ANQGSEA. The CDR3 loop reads CSATDRYAGADTQYF. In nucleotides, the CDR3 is TGCAGCGCAACCGACAGATATGCAGGCGCAGATACGCAGTATTTT.

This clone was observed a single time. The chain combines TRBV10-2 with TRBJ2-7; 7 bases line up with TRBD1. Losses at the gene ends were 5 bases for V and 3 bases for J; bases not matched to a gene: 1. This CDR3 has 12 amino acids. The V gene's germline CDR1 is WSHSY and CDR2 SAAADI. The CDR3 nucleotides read TGCGCCAGCAGTTGGGACAGCTACGAGCAGTACTTC. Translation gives CASSWDSYEQYF.

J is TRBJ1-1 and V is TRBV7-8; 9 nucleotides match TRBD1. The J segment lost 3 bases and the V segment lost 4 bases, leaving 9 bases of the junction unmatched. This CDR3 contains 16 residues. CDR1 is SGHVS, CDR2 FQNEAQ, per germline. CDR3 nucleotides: TGTGCCAGCAGCTCCGGACAGGGGCGCTGGGACACTGAAGCTTTCTTT. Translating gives CASSSGQGRWDTEAFF.

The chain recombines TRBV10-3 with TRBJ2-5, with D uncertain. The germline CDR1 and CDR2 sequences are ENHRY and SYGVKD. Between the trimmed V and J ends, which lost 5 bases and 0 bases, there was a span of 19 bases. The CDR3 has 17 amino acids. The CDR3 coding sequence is TGTGCCATCAGTTTCCGCGAGGCAGGAGAACACCAAGAGACCCAGTACTTC. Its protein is CAISFREAGEHQETQYF.

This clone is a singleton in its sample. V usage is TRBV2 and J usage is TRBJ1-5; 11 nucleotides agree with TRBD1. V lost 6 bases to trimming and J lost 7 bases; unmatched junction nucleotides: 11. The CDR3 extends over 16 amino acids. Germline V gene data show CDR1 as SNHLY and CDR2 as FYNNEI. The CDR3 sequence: CASRAGRDRGSQPQHF. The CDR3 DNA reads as TGTGCCAGCAGAGCGGGCCGGGACAGGGGGTCACAGCCCCAGCATTTT.

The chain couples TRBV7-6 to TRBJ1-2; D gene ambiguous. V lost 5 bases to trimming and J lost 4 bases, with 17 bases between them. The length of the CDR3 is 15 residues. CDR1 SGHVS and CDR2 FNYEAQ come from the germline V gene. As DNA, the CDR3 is TGTGCCAGCAGCCTGGTTCCTCGAAAGACCTATGGCTACACCTTC. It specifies CASSLVPRKTYGYTF. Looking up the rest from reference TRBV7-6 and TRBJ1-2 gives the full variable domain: GAGVSQSPRYKVTKRGQDVALRCDPISGHVSLYWYRQALGQGPEFLTYFNYEAQQDKSGLPNDRFSAERPEGSISTLTIQRTEQRDSAMYRCASSLVPRKTYGYTFGSGTRLTVV.

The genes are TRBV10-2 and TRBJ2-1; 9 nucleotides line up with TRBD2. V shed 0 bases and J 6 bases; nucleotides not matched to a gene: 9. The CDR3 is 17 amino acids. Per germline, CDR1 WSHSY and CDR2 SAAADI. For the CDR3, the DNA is TGCGCCAGCAGTGAGTCGTTAGCGGGAGTGGGGTCCAATGAGCAGTTCTTC. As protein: CASSESLAGVGSNEQFF.

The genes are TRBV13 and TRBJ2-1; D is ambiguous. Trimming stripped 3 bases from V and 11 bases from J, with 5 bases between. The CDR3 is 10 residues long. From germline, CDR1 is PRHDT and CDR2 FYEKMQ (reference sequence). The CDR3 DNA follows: TGTGCCAGCAGCTTGTACCAGCAGTTCTTC. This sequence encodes CASSLYQQFF. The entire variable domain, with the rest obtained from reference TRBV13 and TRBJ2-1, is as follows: AAGVIQSPRHLIKEKRETATLKCYPIPRHDTVYWYQQGPGQDPQFLISFYEKMQSDKGSIPDRFSAQQFSDYHSELNMSSLELGDSALYFCASSLYQQFFGPGTRLTVL.

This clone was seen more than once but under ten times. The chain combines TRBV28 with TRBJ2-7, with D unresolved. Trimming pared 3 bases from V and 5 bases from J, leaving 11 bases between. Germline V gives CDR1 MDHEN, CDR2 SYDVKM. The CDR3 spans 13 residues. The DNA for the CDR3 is TGTGCCAGCAGTTTTCCAGCTATCCACGAGCAGTACTTC. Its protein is CASSFPAIHEQYF.

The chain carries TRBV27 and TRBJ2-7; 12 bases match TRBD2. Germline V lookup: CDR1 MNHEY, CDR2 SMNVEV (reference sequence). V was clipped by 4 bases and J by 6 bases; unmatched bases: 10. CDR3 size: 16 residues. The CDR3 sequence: CASSSLLAGGPIEQYF. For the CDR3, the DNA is TGTGCCAGCAGTTCCCTTCTAGCGGGAGGGCCGATCGAGCAGTACTTC.

CDR3 residues: CASSTRRGAETQYF. The CDR3 DNA follows: TGTGCCAGCAGCACCCGCCGGGGGGCCGAGACCCAGTACTTC. This chain connects TRBV7-9 to TRBJ2-5, with a possible D match to TRBD2 (7 bases). The germline V gene encodes CDR1 SEHNR and CDR2 FQNEAQ (reference sequence). The V gene lost 5 bases and the J gene lost 5 bases, with 15 bases spanning the gap. The CDR3 is 14 amino acids.

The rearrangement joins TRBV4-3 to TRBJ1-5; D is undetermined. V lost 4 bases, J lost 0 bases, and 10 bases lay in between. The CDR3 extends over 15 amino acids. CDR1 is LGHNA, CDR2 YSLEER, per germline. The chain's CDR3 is CASSPSRYSNQPQHF. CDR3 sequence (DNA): TGCGCCAGCAGCCCGTCGCGGTATAGCAATCAGCCCCAGCATTTT.

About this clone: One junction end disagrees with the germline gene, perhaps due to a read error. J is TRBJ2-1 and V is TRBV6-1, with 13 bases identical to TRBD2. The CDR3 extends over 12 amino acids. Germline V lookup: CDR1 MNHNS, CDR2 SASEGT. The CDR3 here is CASSGTSGSKIF. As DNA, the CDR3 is TGTGCCAGCAGTGGGACTAGCGGGAGTAAGATCTTC.

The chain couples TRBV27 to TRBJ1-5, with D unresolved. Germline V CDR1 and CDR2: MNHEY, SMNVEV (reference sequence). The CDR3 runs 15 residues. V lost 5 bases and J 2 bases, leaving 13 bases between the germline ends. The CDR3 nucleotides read TGTGCCAGCAGTCCCGGGGTAGTCGGCAATCAGCCCCAGCATTTT. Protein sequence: CASSPGVVGNQPQHF.